A single sample gave rise to the 12 T cell receptor beta chains below, sequenced in a study of blood T cell repertoires in COVID-19. Sequenced by immunoSEQ multiplex PCR; TCRdb stores in-frame clones only, minus some. The data hold around 300,000 clones, with around 86% observed a single time. The source material was peripheral blood. Source of these receptors: a man in his fifties with active or convalescent COVID-19.

This sequence joins TRBV18 and TRBJ1-6; TRBD1 matches at 10 bases. The CDR3 consists of 17 residues. Germline lookup yields CDR1 KGHSH and CDR2 LQKENI. V shed 4 bases, J shed 4 bases, and the junction held 7 bases outside the gene matches. CDR3 amino acids: CASSLRDRGPYNSPLHF. The CDR3 coding sequence is TGTGCCAGCTCACTCCGGGACAGGGGACCTTATAATTCACCCCTCCACTTT.

V and J are TRBV7-2 and TRBJ2-1; possible D gene TRBD2, 6 bases. The germline V and J ends were trimmed by 2 bases and 5 bases, with 16 bases remaining between them. Per germline, CDR1 SGHTA and CDR2 FQGNSA. This CDR3 contains 16 residues. In DNA form, the CDR3 reads TGTGCCAGCAGCTTATCAGTGGCGGGGAGTCACAATGAGCAGTTCTTC. Its translation is CASSLSVAGSHNEQFF.

The chain combines TRBV28 with TRBJ2-2; D gene uncertain. V shed 3 bases and J shed 2 bases, with 10 bases lying between them. The CDR3 sequence is 15 residues long. Germline CDR1 reads MDHEN; CDR2 reads SYDVKM. In nucleotides, the CDR3 is TGTGCCAGCAGTTTTGGTACACATAACACCGGGGAGCTGTTTTTT. This codes for CASSFGTHNTGELFF. The whole variable domain, remainder taken from reference TRBV28 and TRBJ2-2, is DVKVTQSSRYLVKRTGEKVFLECVQDMDHENMFWYRQDPGLGLRLIYFSYDVKMKEKGDIPEGYSVSREKKERFSLILESASTNQTSMYLCASSFGTHNTGELFFGEGSRLTVL.

V and J are TRBV28 and TRBJ2-2; D unclear. The germline V and J ends were trimmed by 7 bases and 0 bases, with 6 bases remaining between them. Germline CDR1 MDHEN, CDR2 SYDVKM. This CDR3 is built from 13 residues. The CDR3 coding sequence is TGTGCCAGCATTCCAGCGAACACCGGGGAGCTGTTTTTT. It yields the protein CASIPANTGELFF. Full variable domain (missing parts from reference TRBV28 and TRBJ2-2): DVKVTQSSRYLVKRTGEKVFLECVQDMDHENMFWYRQDPGLGLRLIYFSYDVKMKEKGDIPEGYSVSREKKERFSLILESASTNQTSMYLCASIPANTGELFFGEGSRLTVL.

The chain couples TRBV15 to TRBJ1-4, with 7 bases that match TRBD1. Germline CDR1 LNHNV, CDR2 YYDKDF (reference sequence). Germline trimming cut 6 bases from V and 5 bases from J; bases unmatched to any gene: 0. The CDR3 contains 12 residues. This CDR3 is CATRTGNEKLFF. The CDR3 DNA is TGTGCCACCAGGACAGGGAATGAAAAACTGTTTTTT.

J is TRBJ1-1 and V is TRBV27; 9 bases line up with TRBD1. The V segment lost 5 bases and the J segment 4 bases; nucleotides outside the gene matches: 11. Germline V gives CDR1 MNHEY, CDR2 SMNVEV (reference sequence). The CDR3 contains 16 residues. CDR3 sequence reads: CASSQQSGQGPTEAFF. The CDR3 DNA reads TGTGCCAGCAGTCAACAATCCGGACAGGGGCCCACTGAAGCTTTCTTT.

This chain links TRBV7-9 with TRBJ1-4; maybe TRBD1 (5 bases). The CDR3 loop spans 14 amino acids. V lost 3 bases to trimming and J lost 6 bases, with 11 bases between them. Germline assignment: CDR1 SEHNR and CDR2 FQNEAQ (reference sequence). DNA for the CDR3: TGTGCCAGCAGCTTGAGGGGAGGTGATGAAAAACTGTTTTTT. This translates into CASSLRGGDEKLFF.

The CDR3 bases are TGTGCCAGCAGCGCACAGGGGGCCGGTACCGGGGAGCTGTTTTTT. The encoded protein is CASSAQGAGTGELFF. V usage is TRBV9 and J usage is TRBJ2-2, with 9 bases lining up with TRBD1. Germline loops: CDR1 SGDLS, CDR2 YYNGEE. This CDR3 spans 15 amino acids. The ends lost 3 bases at V and 5 bases at J; junction bases unmatched: 5.

This chain connects TRBV6-5 to TRBJ1-5; no firm D call. The CDR3 totals 14 residues. Looked up from germline, CDR1 is MNHEY and CDR2 is SVGAGI. Deletions cut 2 bases from V and 4 bases from J, with 9 bases between. The CDR3 reads CASSYEVRNQPQHF. The DNA for the CDR3 is TGTGCCAGCAGTTACGAGGTCCGGAATCAGCCCCAGCATTTT.

This sequence joins TRBV2 and TRBJ2-5; 9 bases agree with TRBD1. The trim removed 2 bases at V and 4 bases at J, leaving 11 bases unmatched. Germline CDR1 is SNHLY and CDR2 is FYNNEI. The CDR3 is 17 residues long. As DNA, the CDR3 is TGTGCCAGCAGTGAATCACCCGGACAGGGGTGGGGAGAGACCCAGTACTTC. This encodes CASSESPGQGWGETQYF. The full variable domain, its missing parts supplied by reference TRBV2 and TRBJ2-5, is EPEVTQTPSHQVTQMGQEVILRCVPISNHLYFYWYRQILGQKVEFLVSFYNNEISEKSEIFDDQFSVERPDGSNFTLKIRSTKLEDSAMYFCASSESPGQGWGETQYFGPGTRLLVL.

Here the CDR3 DNA reads TGTGCCTGGAGTGTCGGGATGACGGGTGGCTACACCTTC. Encoded protein: CAWSVGMTGGYTF. The chain employs TRBV30 and TRBJ1-2; unclear D gene. The CDR3 spans 13 residues. Germline V gives CDR1 GTSNPN, CDR2 SVGIG (reference sequence). Trimming removed 0 bases from V and 7 bases from J, with 12 bases in between.

This chain links TRBV19 with TRBJ1-3; D call uncertain. V was trimmed by 3 bases and J by 7 bases, leaving 16 bases between them. The CDR3 is 15 residues long. Germline CDR1 and CDR2: LNHDA and SQIVND (reference sequence). CDR3 loop: CASSIDLALENTIYF. CDR3 bases: TGTGCCAGTAGTATTGATTTGGCCCTGGAGAACACCATATATTTT.